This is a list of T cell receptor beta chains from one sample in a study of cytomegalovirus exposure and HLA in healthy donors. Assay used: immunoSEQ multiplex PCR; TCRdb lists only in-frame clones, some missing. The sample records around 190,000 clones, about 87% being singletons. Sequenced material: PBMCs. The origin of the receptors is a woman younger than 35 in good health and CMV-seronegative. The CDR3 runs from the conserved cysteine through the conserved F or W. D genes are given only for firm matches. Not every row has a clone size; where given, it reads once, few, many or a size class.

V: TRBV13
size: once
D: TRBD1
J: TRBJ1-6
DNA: TGTGCCAGCAGCTTTGGACAGGGGACGTCCTCACCCCTCCACTTT
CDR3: CASSFGQGTSSPLHF

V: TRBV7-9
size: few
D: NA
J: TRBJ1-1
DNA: TGTGCCAGCAGGGGAGGGGACACTGAAGCTTTCTTT
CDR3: CASRGGDTEAFF

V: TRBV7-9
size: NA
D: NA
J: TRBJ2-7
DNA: TGTGCCAGCAGTTCCCCGGGACAGGGGGTTACTAGCGGGGCGTACGAGCAGTACTTC
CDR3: CASSSPGQGVTSGAYEQYF

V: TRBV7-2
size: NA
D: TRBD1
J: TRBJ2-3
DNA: TGTGCCAGCAGCCTGCAGGGGGCGGGTAGCACAGATACGCAGTATTTT
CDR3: CASSLQGAGSTDTQYF

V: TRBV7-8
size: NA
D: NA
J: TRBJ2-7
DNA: TGTGCCAGCAGACCCAACGCAGGCTACGAGCAGTACTTC
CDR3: CASRPNAGYEQYF

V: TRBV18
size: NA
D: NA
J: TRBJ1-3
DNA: TGTGCCAGCTCACCTACAGACGACTCTGGAAACACCATATATTTT
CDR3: CASSPTDDSGNTIYF

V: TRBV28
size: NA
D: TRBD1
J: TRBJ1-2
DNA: TGTGCCAGCAGCCCCACACTTGACAGGGGAGGTGGCTACACCTTC
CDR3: CASSPTLDRGGGYTF

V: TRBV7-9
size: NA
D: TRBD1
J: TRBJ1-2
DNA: TGTGCCAGCAGCCCTAGGACAGGCAACTATGGCTACACCTTC
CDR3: CASSPRTGNYGYTF

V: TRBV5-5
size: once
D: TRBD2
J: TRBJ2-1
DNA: TGTGCCAGCAGCCAGACTAGCGGGAGTTCCCCCTACAATGAGCAGTTCTTC
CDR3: CASSQTSGSSPYNEQFF

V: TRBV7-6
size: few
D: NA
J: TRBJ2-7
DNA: TGTGCCAGCAGCCATGGGCAGATCTACGAGCAGTACTTC
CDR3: CASSHGQIYEQYF

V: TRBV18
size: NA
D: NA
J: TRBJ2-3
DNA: TGTGCCAGCTCACCACAGAAGGGGTCAGATACGCAGTATTTT
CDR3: CASSPQKGSDTQYF

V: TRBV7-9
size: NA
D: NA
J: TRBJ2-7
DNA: TGTGCCAGCAGCCCCGACCGTAAGGGGTACGAGCAGTACTTC
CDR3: CASSPDRKGYEQYF

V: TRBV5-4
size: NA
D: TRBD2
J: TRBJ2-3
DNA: TGTGCCAGCAGCTCCGGGACTAGCGGGAGTACAGATACGCAGTATTTT
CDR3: CASSSGTSGSTDTQYF

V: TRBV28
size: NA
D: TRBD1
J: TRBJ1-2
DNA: TGTGCCAGCAAAACTACAGGGGGCCGGGGCTATGGCTACACCTTC
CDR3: CASKTTGGRGYGYTF

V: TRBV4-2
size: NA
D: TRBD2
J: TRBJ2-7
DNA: TGTGCCAGCAGCCCCCTAGCGGGAGGGCCTAACGAGCAGTACTTC
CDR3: CASSPLAGGPNEQYF

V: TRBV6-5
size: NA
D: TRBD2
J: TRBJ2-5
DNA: TGTGCCAGCAGTTACTCGGGACTAAGAGAGACCCAGTACTTC
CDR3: CASSYSGLRETQYF

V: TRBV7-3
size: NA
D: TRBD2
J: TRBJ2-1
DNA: TGTGCCAGCAGCTTAACGGGGGGGAATGAGCAGTTCTTC
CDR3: CASSLTGGNEQFF

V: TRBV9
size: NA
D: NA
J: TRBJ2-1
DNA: TGTGCCAGCAGCGTCTCTCCGACAGGTGAGCAGTTCTTC
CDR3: CASSVSPTGEQFF

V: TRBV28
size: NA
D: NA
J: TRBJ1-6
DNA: TGTGCCAGCAGTTCACAGGTCCGAGATAATTCACCCCTCCACTTT
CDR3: CASSSQVRDNSPLHF

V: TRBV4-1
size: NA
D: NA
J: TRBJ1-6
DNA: TGCGCCAGCAGCCAAGCGGCCAACGGGTCACCCCTCCACTTT
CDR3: CASSQAANGSPLHF

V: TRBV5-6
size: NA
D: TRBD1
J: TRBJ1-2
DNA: TGTGCCAGCAGCTTATTCGACAGGGAGGTTTCCACCTTC
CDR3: CASSLFDREVSTF

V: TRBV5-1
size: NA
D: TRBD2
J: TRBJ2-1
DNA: TGCGCCAGCAGCTTGCCGGGACTAGCGGGAGTGAATGAGCAGTTCTTC
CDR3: CASSLPGLAGVNEQFF

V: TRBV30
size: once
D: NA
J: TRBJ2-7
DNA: TGTGCCTGGAGTGTCGGGTCATACGAGCAGTACTTC
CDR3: CAWSVGSYEQYF

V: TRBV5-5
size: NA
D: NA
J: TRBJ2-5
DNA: TGTGCCAGCAGCGCCGCCTGGGGGGCAGGGGGTCGTCAAGAGACCCAGTACTTC
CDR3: CASSAAWGAGGRQETQYF

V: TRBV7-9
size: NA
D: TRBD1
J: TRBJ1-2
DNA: TGTGCCAGCAGCCCCCCCGGGACAGGGAGCAGCTATGGCTACACCTTC
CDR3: CASSPPGTGSSYGYTF

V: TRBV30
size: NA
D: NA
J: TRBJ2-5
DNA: TGTGCCTGGAGTGTACTCGGAGAGACCCAGTACTTC
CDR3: CAWSVLGETQYF

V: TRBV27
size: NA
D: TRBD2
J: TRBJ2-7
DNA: TGTGCCAGCAGAAAACTGACTAGCGGGGACTACGAGCAGTACTTC
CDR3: CASRKLTSGDYEQYF

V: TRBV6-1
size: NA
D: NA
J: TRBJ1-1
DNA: TGTGCCAGCAGTGAATATACAGGGATGAGCACTGAAGCTTTCTTT
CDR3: CASSEYTGMSTEAFF

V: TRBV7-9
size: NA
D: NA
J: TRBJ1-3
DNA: TGTTCCAGCAGCCCATTCAGAGTGGGGGCCACTTCTGGAAACACCATATATTTT
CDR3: CSSSPFRVGATSGNTIYF

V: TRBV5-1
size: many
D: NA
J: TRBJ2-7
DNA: TGCGCCAGCAGCTTGGGGATCCGGGGCGAGCAGTACTTC
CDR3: CASSLGIRGEQYF

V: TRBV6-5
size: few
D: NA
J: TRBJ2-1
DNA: TGTGCCAGCAGTCTAACTTGGAGCGATGAGCAGTTCTTC
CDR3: CASSLTWSDEQFF

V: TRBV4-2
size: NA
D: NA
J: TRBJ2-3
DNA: TGTGCCAGCAGCCAAGATTTCGCGGGACCTACAGATACGCAGTATTTT
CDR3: CASSQDFAGPTDTQYF

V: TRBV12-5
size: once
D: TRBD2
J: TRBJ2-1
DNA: TGTGCTAGTGGTTTGGTAGTACTAGCGGGACCCAATGAGCAGTTCTTC
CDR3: CASGLVVLAGPNEQFF

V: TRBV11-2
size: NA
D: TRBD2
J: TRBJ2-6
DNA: TGTGCCAGCAGCTTAGACACTAGCGGGGGATTCTCTGGGGCCAACGTCCTGACTTTC
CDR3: CASSLDTSGGFSGANVLTF

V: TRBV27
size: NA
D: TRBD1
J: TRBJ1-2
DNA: TGTGCCAGCGGACAGGGCTATGGCTACACCTTC
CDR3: CASGQGYGYTF

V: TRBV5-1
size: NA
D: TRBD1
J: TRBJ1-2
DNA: TGCGCCAGCAGCTCAGGACAGGGGGCGATTGGCTATGGCTACACCTTC
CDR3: CASSSGQGAIGYGYTF

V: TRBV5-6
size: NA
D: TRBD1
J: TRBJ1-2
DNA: TGTGCCAGCAGCTACGGGACAGGGGACTTCGGCTATGGCTACACCTTC
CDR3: CASSYGTGDFGYGYTF

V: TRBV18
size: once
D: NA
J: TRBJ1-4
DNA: TGTGCCAGCTCACCCTCCACTAATGAAAAACTGTTTTTT
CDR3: CASSPSTNEKLFF

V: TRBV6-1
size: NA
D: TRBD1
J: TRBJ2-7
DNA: TGTGCCAGCAGTCCGAGGGGGCCATTCGAGGACGAGCAGTACTTC
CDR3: CASSPRGPFEDEQYF

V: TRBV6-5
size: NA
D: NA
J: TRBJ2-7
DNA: TGTGCCAGCAGTTACTCGACGGGATACGAGCAGTACTTC
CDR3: CASSYSTGYEQYF

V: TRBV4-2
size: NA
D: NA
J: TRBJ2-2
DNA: TGTGCCAGCAGCCCTGGGGAGGAGAACACCGGGGAGCTGTTTTTT
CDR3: CASSPGEENTGELFF

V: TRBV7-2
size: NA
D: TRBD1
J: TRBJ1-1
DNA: TGTGCCAGCAGCCCGGGACAGGCAAACACTGAAGCTTTCTTT
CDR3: CASSPGQANTEAFF

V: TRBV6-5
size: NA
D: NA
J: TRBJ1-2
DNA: TGTGCCAGCACCCTTATGGGGGGGCTCAACTATGGCTACACCTTC
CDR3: CASTLMGGLNYGYTF

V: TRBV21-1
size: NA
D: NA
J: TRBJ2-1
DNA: TGTGCCAGCAGCGCCCGACTAGCGGCGAGCTCCTACAATGAGCAGTTCTTC
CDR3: CASSARLAASSYNEQFF

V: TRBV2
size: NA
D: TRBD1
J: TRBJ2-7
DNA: TGTGCCAGCGGACAGGGGGACTCCTACGAGCAGTACTTC
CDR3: CASGQGDSYEQYF

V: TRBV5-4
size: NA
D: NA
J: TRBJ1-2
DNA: TGTGCCAGCAGCTTGGAGGGAGAGCTACTTTATGGCTACACCTTC
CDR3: CASSLEGELLYGYTF

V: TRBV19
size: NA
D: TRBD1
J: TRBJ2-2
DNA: TGTGCCAGTAGTCCCGGACAGGGGAACACCGGGGAGCTGTTTTTT
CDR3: CASSPGQGNTGELFF

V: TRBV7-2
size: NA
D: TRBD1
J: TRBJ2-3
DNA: TGTGCCAGCAGCTTGGGACAGACGAGGCCCAGCACAGATACGCAGTATTTT
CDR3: CASSLGQTRPSTDTQYF

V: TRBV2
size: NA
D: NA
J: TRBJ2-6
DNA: TGTGCCAGCAGGGGCGTTACTGGGGCCAACGTCCTGACTTTC
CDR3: CASRGVTGANVLTF

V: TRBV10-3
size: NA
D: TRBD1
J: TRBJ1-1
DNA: TGTGCCATCAGCCTACGGGGACAGACGGCAGACACTGAAGCTTTCTTT
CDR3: CAISLRGQTADTEAFF

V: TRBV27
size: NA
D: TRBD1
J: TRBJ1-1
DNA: TGTGCCAGCAGCCCACAGGGGTGGAACACTGAAGCTTTCTTT
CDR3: CASSPQGWNTEAFF

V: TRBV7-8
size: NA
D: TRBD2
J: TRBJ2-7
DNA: TGTGCCAGCAGCTCACCTAGCGGGAGGGGCCTTTTGTCCTACGAGCAGTACTTC
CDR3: CASSSPSGRGLLSYEQYF

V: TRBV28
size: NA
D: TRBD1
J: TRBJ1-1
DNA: TGTGCCAGCCCCCGGACAGGGGAAATTTCTGAAGCTTTCTTT
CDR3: CASPRTGEISEAFF